This TCR beta chain was captured by sequencing in a study of cytomegalovirus exposure and HLA in healthy donors. This clone was seen a single time. The germline CDR1 and CDR2 sequences are MNHNS and SASEGT. V was cut by 7 bases and J by 7 bases, with 16 bases left in between. This CDR3 has 13 residues. It was with 60 Vbeta and 13 Jbeta primers that the PCR ran. The protocol was immunoSEQ multiplex PCR, while the TCRdb copy is restricted to in-frame clones and leaves out a portion. The sample consists of roughly 130,000 clones, approximately 80% of them appearing once. This chain connects TRBV6-1 to TRBJ1-2, with D hard to call. Material for sequencing was PBMCs. The sequence was collected from a boy aged 2 to 9 in good health and CMV-seronegative. This CDR3 reads CASKSAIIGGYTF. The CDR3 DNA is TGTGCCAGCAAGAGTGCTATCATCGGTGGCTACACCTTC.